The rows below give T cell receptor beta chains drawn from one sample of a study of blood T cell repertoires in COVID-19. Sequencing used immunoSEQ multiplex PCR; TCRdb keeps in-frame clones, though not all of them. The sample records just under 70,000 clones, about nine tenths being singletons. The sample taken for sequencing was peripheral blood. These receptors originate from a man aged 30 to 45 with acute or convalescent COVID-19. Both conserved end residues are part of each CDR3. The D gene is left open where the match is weak. The size entry is marked missing in some rows and otherwise reads once, few, many or a size class.

D,length,size,V,J,DNA,CDR3
TRBD1,16,.,TRBV6-1,TRBJ1-3,TGTGCCAGCAGTGAAAACGACAGGGGGGCTGGAAACACCATATATTTT,CASSENDRGAGNTIYF
.,18,.,TRBV19,TRBJ1-5,TGTGCCAGCCGGAGACGGGGGAGGGGGGCGCAAAGCAATCAGCCCCAGCATTTT,CASRRRGRGAQSNQPQHF
.,13,.,TRBV30,TRBJ1-5,TGTGCCTGGAGTGTCGACATGGTTCAGCCCCAGCATTTT,CAWSVDMVQPQHF
TRBD2,15,.,TRBV4-1,TRBJ2-1,TGCGCCAGCAGCCAAATGAAGCGGGATGGCAATGAGCAGTTCTTC,CASSQMKRDGNEQFF
TRBD1,16,.,TRBV15,TRBJ2-3,TGTGCCACCAGCAGAGGGGGACAGGGAATACCCGATACGCAGTATTTT,CATSRGGQGIPDTQYF
.,14,.,TRBV5-1,TRBJ2-1,TGCGCCAGCAGCTTGGATGGCCTGCCGATAATGGAGTTCTTC,CASSLDGLPIMEFF
.,14,.,TRBV15,TRBJ1-1,TGTGCCACCAGCAGACAAAGGACGGGAACTGAAGCTTTCTTT,CATSRQRTGTEAFF
.,14,.,TRBV28,TRBJ1-4,TGTGCCAGCACCTCGAGGGGGACTAATGAAAAACTGTTTTTT,CASTSRGTNEKLFF
.,14,.,TRBV30,TRBJ1-2,TGTGCCTGGACCGTAGGTTCGACAAACTATGGCTACACCTTC,CAWTVGSTNYGYTF
.,12,.,TRBV7-2,TRBJ1-5,TGTGCCAGCAGCCGTAGCAATCAGCCCCAGCATTTT,CASSRSNQPQHF
TRBD2,18,.,TRBV18,TRBJ2-1,TGTGCCAGCTCACCACCGGGACTAGCGGGAGAGGAGGGCAATGAGCAGTTCTTC,CASSPPGLAGEEGNEQFF
.,14,.,TRBV11-2,TRBJ2-3,TGTGCCAGCACCACAAGAACTACAAACGATACGCAGTATTTT,CASTTRTTNDTQYF
TRBD1,13,.,TRBV4-2,TRBJ1-1,TGTGCCAGCAGCCCGGGACAGGGGGCTTTAGCTTTCTTT,CASSPGQGALAFF
.,17,.,TRBV12-5,TRBJ2-5,TGTGCTAGTGGTTTGGTACTGACTCCACAAAACCAAGAGACCCAGTACTTC,CASGLVLTPQNQETQYF
.,14,.,TRBV19,TRBJ2-7,TGTGCCAGTAGTATAAGGTCGGGATCCTACGAGCAGTACTTC,CASSIRSGSYEQYF
TRBD1,11,.,TRBV12-3/TRBV12-4,TRBJ1-2,TGTGCCAGCAGCCACAGGGGCGGTTACACCTTC,CASSHRGGYTF
.,17,.,TRBV30,TRBJ2-6,TGTGCCTGGAGTCCACAGGGTGGGGGCTCTGGGGCCAACGTCCTGACTTTC,CAWSPQGGGSGANVLTF
.,14,.,TRBV25-1,TRBJ1-1,TGTGCCAGCAGTTTAGATAAGGGGTTCACTGAAGCTTTCTTT,CASSLDKGFTEAFF
TRBD1,18,.,TRBV5-5,TRBJ1-3,TGTGCCAGCAAACTTGGGACAGGGGCCACCTACTCTGGAAACACCATATATTTT,CASKLGTGATYSGNTIYF
.,13,.,TRBV14,TRBJ2-2,TGTGCCAGCAGCCCCCCATTCACCGGGGAGCTGTTTTTT,CASSPPFTGELFF
TRBD1,16,.,TRBV28,TRBJ2-1,TGTGCCAGCAGTTCGCCGGGACAGGGGTTTCCCGATGAGCAGTTCTTC,CASSSPGQGFPDEQFF
TRBD2,15,.,TRBV2,TRBJ2-1,TGTGCCAGCAGTGCCTTTAGCGGGATTTACAATGAGCAGTTCTTC,CASSAFSGIYNEQFF
.,16,.,TRBV9,TRBJ2-1,TGTGCCAGCAGCGTACCCCCAGCGAGCTCCTACAATGAGCAGTTCTTC,CASSVPPASSYNEQFF
.,13,.,TRBV27,TRBJ2-5,TGTGCCAGCAGACGACTAGATGTCCAGACCCAGTACTTC,CASRRLDVQTQYF
TRBD2,15,.,TRBV28,TRBJ2-1,TGTGCCAGCACTCTTGGACTAGCGGGAGGAGTTGAGCAGTTCTTC,CASTLGLAGGVEQFF
TRBD2,14,.,TRBV9,TRBJ2-1,TGTGCCAGCAGCGTAGCGGGAGGGCCCGGTGAGCAGTTCTTC,CASSVAGGPGEQFF
.,13,.,TRBV6-4,TRBJ2-7,TGTGCCAGCAGCCCAACTCTGACGGGCGAGCAGTACTTC,CASSPTLTGEQYF
.,13,few,TRBV7-2,TRBJ1-5,TGTGCCAGCAGCGTGACAGTAGATCAGCCCCAGCATTTT,CASSVTVDQPQHF
.,11,.,TRBV20-1,TRBJ2-3,TGCAGTGGAGAGAGCACAGATACGCAGTATTTT,CSGESTDTQYF
TRBD1,15,.,TRBV4-1,TRBJ2-7,TGCGCCAGCAGACCCTGGGACAGGACCTCCTACGAGCAGTACTTC,CASRPWDRTSYEQYF
.,13,once,TRBV7-8,TRBJ2-2,TGTGCCAGCAGCACACTAACCACCGGGGAGCTGTTTTTT,CASSTLTTGELFF
TRBD2,15,.,TRBV19,TRBJ2-7,TGTGCCAGTAGTGCCACTAGCGGGAGGGCCGAGGAGCAGTACTTC,CASSATSGRAEEQYF
.,13,.,TRBV2,TRBJ1-5,TGTGCCAGCAGCTACAGCCCAGATCAGCCCCAGCATTTT,CASSYSPDQPQHF
.,14,.,TRBV2,TRBJ2-1,TGTGCCAGCAATCTAGAGGGTTTGGTGAATGAGCAGTTCTTC,CASNLEGLVNEQFF
.,13,.,TRBV6-4,TRBJ1-1,TGTGCCAGCAGTGACTCTAGGACTTCCCGGGCCTTCTTT,CASSDSRTSRAFF
TRBD1,15,once,TRBV5-1,TRBJ1-4,TGCGCCAGCAGCTACGGACAGGGTGTAGGTGAAAAACTGTTTTTT,CASSYGQGVGEKLFF
TRBD1,16,.,TRBV10-3,TRBJ2-1,TGTGCCATCAGTGATCCAAGGACAGGGGGATGGAATGAGCAGTTCTTC,CAISDPRTGGWNEQFF
TRBD2,18,.,TRBV4-1,TRBJ2-3,TGCGCCAGCAGCCAAGAGGCTAGCGGGACGCTCAGCACAGATACGCAGTATTTT,CASSQEASGTLSTDTQYF
.,14,.,TRBV25-1,TRBJ2-5,TGTGCCAGCAGTGAATTGACTAGTAGGAAGACCCAGTACTTC,CASSELTSRKTQYF
.,15,.,TRBV4-1,TRBJ2-3,TGCGCCAGCAGTACCCAGGGAATCGGCACAGATACGCAGTATTTT,CASSTQGIGTDTQYF
.,15,few,TRBV6-1,TRBJ1-5,TGTGCCAGCAGTGACCCAGGTTATAGCAATCAGCCCCAGCATTTT,CASSDPGYSNQPQHF
TRBD1,13,.,TRBV6-6,TRBJ1-2,TGTGCCAGCAGTAGTACAGGGGTAGATGGCTACACCTTC,CASSSTGVDGYTF
.,14,few,TRBV7-3,TRBJ2-2,TGTGCCAGCAGCTTGACGGGGAACACCGGGGAGCTGTTTTTT,CASSLTGNTGELFF
TRBD1,15,.,TRBV18,TRBJ2-3,TGTGCCAGCTCACCCGGACAGGGGGGGACAGATACGCAGTATTTT,CASSPGQGGTDTQYF
.,15,.,TRBV7-9,TRBJ1-4,TGTGCCAGCAGCTCTAGACAGGCTCCGAATGAAAAACTGTTTTTT,CASSSRQAPNEKLFF
.,11,.,TRBV5-4,TRBJ2-5,TGTGCCAGCAGCTTGTCGGAGACCCAGTACTTC,CASSLSETQYF
.,11,.,TRBV4-1,TRBJ1-1,TGCGCCAGCAGCCAGGGCGGGGGAGCTTTCTTT,CASSQGGGAFF
TRBD1,16,.,TRBV4-2,TRBJ1-6,TGTGCCAGCAGCCCTGGACAGGGTTCCTATAATTCACCCCTCCACTTT,CASSPGQGSYNSPLHF
TRBD1,15,.,TRBV7-2,TRBJ1-3,TGTGCCAGCAGCCCCGGGACAGGGACGAGAAACACCATATATTTT,CASSPGTGTRNTIYF
.,15,.,TRBV27,TRBJ2-6,TGTGCCAGCAGTTTCGCGCCCTCTGGGGCCAACGTCCTGACTTTC,CASSFAPSGANVLTF
.,14,.,TRBV14,TRBJ2-3,TGTGCCAGCAGCCAAACCATACAGGGCGATACGCAGTATTTT,CASSQTIQGDTQYF
TRBD1,15,.,TRBV28,TRBJ2-3,TGTGCCAGCACCCTGGCAGGGGGAAGCACAGATACGCAGTATTTT,CASTLAGGSTDTQYF
.,14,.,TRBV21-1,TRBJ1-1,TGTGCCAGCAGCAAAGTTACGGGGAACACTGAAGCTTTCTTT,CASSKVTGNTEAFF
.,15,once,TRBV6-6,TRBJ1-1,TGTGCCAGCAGTTTCGTACAGGGAAAGAACACTGAAGCTTTCTTT,CASSFVQGKNTEAFF
.,15,.,TRBV6-2/TRBV6-3,TRBJ2-5,TGTGCCAGCAGTTCCGTTCGGGGGTTGATAGAGACCCAGTACTTC,CASSSVRGLIETQYF
TRBD1,12,.,TRBV30,TRBJ1-1,TGTGCCTGGAGTTTCACAGGGGGCTATGCTTTCTTT,CAWSFTGGYAFF
.,13,.,TRBV7-2,TRBJ1-1,TGTGCCAGCAGCTTAGGCCTAGGGGGTGAAGCTTTCTTT,CASSLGLGGEAFF
.,14,.,TRBV24-1,TRBJ1-6,TGTGCCACCACAGACAAGACCTATAATTCACCCCTCCACTTT,CATTDKTYNSPLHF
TRBD2,16,.,TRBV6-2/TRBV6-3,TRBJ2-3,TGTGCCAGCAGTTACGATAGCGGGAGGGGAGGGGATACGCAGTATTTT,CASSYDSGRGGDTQYF